Below, 4 T cell receptor beta chains from the same sample are listed, as sequenced in a study of cytomegalovirus exposure and HLA in healthy donors. A multiplex PCR was run with 60 Vbeta primers and 13 Jbeta primers. Data came from immunoSEQ multiplex PCR; TCRdb stores just in-frame clones and leaves some out. This table holds about 78,000 clones, approximately 80% found once. Sequenced sample: PBMCs. The receptors come from a woman aged 50 to 60 in good health and CMV-seropositive.

The CDR3 coding sequence is TGCGCCAGCAGCTTGGCGGTCCCGGGACAGGGGGGAAAACTGTTTTTT. Translating it yields CASSLAVPGQGGKLFF. This chain uses TRBV5-1 with TRBJ1-4; TRBD1 aligns across 11 bases. V lost 0 bases and J lost 10; bases outside the gene matches: 8. The germline gives CDR1 SGHRS, CDR2 YFSETQ. The CDR3 has 16 amino acids.

The chain couples TRBV27 to TRBJ2-5; 7 positions match TRBD2. Matching the DNA end better, TRBJ2-7 makes the J call doubtful. The germline V gene has CDR1 MNHEY and CDR2 SMNVEV (reference sequence). The CDR3 is made up of 13 amino acids. The CDR3 nucleotides read TGTGCCAGCAGGGCCCGGGACTACTTCGAGCAGTACTTC. Protein product: CASRARDYFEQYF.

This clone was detected once. CDR3 DNA sequence: TGTGCCAGCAGCTCTTTAGGGGGAACGCAAGAGACCCAGTACTTC. The encoded protein is CASSSLGGTQETQYF. The gene calls are TRBV11-2 and TRBJ2-5; D is perhaps TRBD1 (6 bases). Trimming took 4 bases from V and 2 from J, leaving 14 bases between them. The CDR3 is 15 amino acids. CDR1 and CDR2 (germline): SGHAT, FQNNGV.

The J gene is TRBJ2-3, the V gene TRBV7-6, with 14 bases aligning to TRBD2. V lost 5 bases and J lost 0; bases outside the gene matches: 7. CDR1 and CDR2 (germline): SGHVS, FNYEAQ. The CDR3 length is 18 residues. CDR3: CASSPRTSGGPSTDTQYF. Written as DNA, the CDR3 is TGTGCCAGCAGCCCGAGGACTAGCGGGGGGCCTAGCACAGATACGCAGTATTTT.